Presented here are 26 T cell receptor beta chains from one specimen sequenced in a study of blood T cell repertoires in COVID-19. The repertoire was sequenced with immunoSEQ multiplex PCR; TCRdb's copy has only in-frame clones and lacks some. This sample has approximately 93,000 clones; 70% to 90% occur once, and the top ten carry about 25%. Material: peripheral blood. These receptors were obtained from a man aged 45-65 years with active or convalescent COVID-19.

The gene calls are TRBV19 and TRBJ2-1; possible D gene TRBD2, 6 bases. Germline V gene sequence: CDR1 LNHDA, CDR2 SQIVND (reference sequence). This CDR3 spans 15 amino acids. V was trimmed by 10 bases and J by 6 bases, leaving 22 bases between them. The CDR3 DNA reads TGTGCCACTAGCCCCCTGGAGGGGCGCATCAATGAGCAGTTCTTC. It encodes CATSPLEGRINEQFF. The whole variable domain, filled in from reference TRBV19 and TRBJ2-1, reads DGGITQSPKYLFRKEGQNVTLSCEQNLNHDAMYWYRQDPGQGLRLIYYSQIVNDFQKGDIAEGYSVSREKKESFPLTVTSAQKNPTAFYLCATSPLEGRINEQFFGPGTRLTVL.

The CDR3 region is CAISESQGPQYF. The DNA for the CDR3 is TGTGCCATCAGTGAGTCACAGGGGCCGCAGTACTTC. The V gene is TRBV10-3, the J gene TRBJ2-7; 7 bases are shared with TRBD1. The junction had 2 bases not matched to a gene; V was cut back by 0 bases and J by 9 bases. CDR3 size: 12 residues. Germline-derived CDR1 and CDR2 are ENHRY and SYGVKD.

The chain couples TRBV7-7 to TRBJ2-3, with 8 bases fitting TRBD2. Germline lookup yields CDR1 SSHAT and CDR2 FNYEAQ (reference sequence). The J segment lost 4 bases and the V segment lost 5 bases, leaving 26 bases of the junction unmatched. The CDR3 extends over 21 amino acids. CDR3 in DNA: TGTGCCAGCAGCAGGCTGCCGGGACCGCGGCTCGTCGGACTAGCTTCAGATACGCAGTATTTT. It translates to CASSRLPGPRLVGLASDTQYF.

V is TRBV10-3 and J is TRBJ2-7, with 9 bases lining up with TRBD1. This CDR3 is 17 amino acids long. V was pared by 4 bases and J by 0 bases, with 10 bases of the junction left unmatched. CDR1 and CDR2 from the germline V gene are ENHRY and SYGVKD. CDR3 DNA sequence: TGTGCCATCAGTGCGGACAGGGGAACAAGATACTCCTACGAGCAGTACTTC. Residues: CAISADRGTRYSYEQYF.

The rearrangement joins TRBV5-1 to TRBJ2-5; 7 positions match TRBD2. Germline V gene lookup returns CDR1 SGHRS and CDR2 YFSETQ. The CDR3 has 16 amino acids. The V gene end was trimmed by 2 bases and the J gene end by 4 bases; junction bases not matched to a gene: 11. For the CDR3, the DNA is TGCGCCAGCAGCTTCAATCCCTCGGTAGCGGGAGAGACCCAGTACTTC. Translating it yields CASSFNPSVAGETQYF.

CDR3 sequence (DNA): TGTGCCAGCAGCTTGACTATACGGGGGGTAGGGCAGCCCCAGCATTTT. Encoded protein: CASSLTIRGVGQPQHF. J is TRBJ1-5 and V is TRBV5-5, with D possibly matching TRBD1 (5 bases). The germline V gene encodes CDR1 SGHKS and CDR2 YYEKEE (reference sequence). Trimming shortened V by 1 base and J by 7 bases, and 18 bases separated the two germline ends. This CDR3 is built from 16 residues.

This clone was counted a single time. The V and J genes are TRBV28 and TRBJ2-7, with D tentatively TRBD1 (6 bases). Germline V gene data show CDR1 as MDHEN and CDR2 as SYDVKM. There are 14 residues in the CDR3. Trimming took off 2 bases at V and 3 bases at J, with 11 bases between the two ends. Here the CDR3 DNA reads TGTGCCAGCAGTTTACCCGGACAGTACTACGAGCAGTACTTC. Residues: CASSLPGQYYEQYF.

The sample holds one count of this clone. This chain links TRBV28 with TRBJ2-7; 11 nucleotides align to TRBD1. The germline CDR1 and CDR2 sequences are MDHEN and SYDVKM. The CDR3 contains 14 residues. The trim removed 9 bases at V and 3 bases at J, leaving 7 bases unmatched. CDR3 amino acids: CASPQGQGDYEQYF. CDR3 in DNA: TGTGCCAGTCCACAGGGACAGGGGGACTACGAGCAGTACTTC.

The chain is built from TRBV4-1 and TRBJ1-4; 8 bases match TRBD1. This CDR3 has 17 residues. Germline CDR1 MGHRA, CDR2 YSYEKL. V was pared by 0 bases and J by 5 bases, with 8 bases of the junction left unmatched. The CDR3 DNA reads as TGCGCCAGCAGCCAAGAAGGAACAGGGGGTCGAAATGAAAAACTGTTTTTT. Its protein is CASSQEGTGGRNEKLFF.

This clone is deemed medium-sized. The V call is TRBV11-2, the J call TRBJ2-1; TRBD1 is a possible D gene (5 bases). The CDR3 is made up of 13 amino acids. Germline CDR1 SGHAT, CDR2 FQNNGV. V was pared by 6 bases and J by 12 bases, with 18 bases between. In nucleotides, the CDR3 is TGTGCCAGCAGGCCCAACCAGGGAAGATTGCAGTTCTTC. This gives the protein CASRPNQGRLQFF.

The V call is TRBV27, the J call TRBJ1-2; D is undetermined. The CDR3 runs to 13 residues. V was trimmed by 3 bases and J by 5 bases, leaving 10 bases between them. Germline loops: CDR1 MNHEY, CDR2 SMNVEV (reference sequence). CDR3 sequence (DNA): TGTGCCAGCAGTTTGGCGGGCGGGTATGGCTACACCTTC. Amino acids: CASSLAGGYGYTF.

This chain links TRBV2 with TRBJ1-3; tentative D call: TRBD1 (5 bases). The CDR3 has 15 amino acids. Trimming cost V 5 bases and J 4 bases, with 15 bases left between them. Germline-derived CDR1 and CDR2 are SNHLY and FYNNEI. For the CDR3, the DNA is TGTGCCAGCAGTTACGGGGAGGGGTTAGGAAACACCATATATTTT. This codes for CASSYGEGLGNTIYF.

V usage is TRBV2 and J usage is TRBJ2-7; 9 bases fit TRBD1. Germline CDR1 is SNHLY and CDR2 is FYNNEI. The ends lost 5 bases at V and 3 bases at J; junction bases unmatched: 5. This CDR3 has 14 residues. CDR3 DNA sequence: TGTGCCAGCAGTTCTCCGGGACAGGGCTACGAGCAGTACTTC. Its translation is CASSSPGQGYEQYF.

In nucleotides, the CDR3 is TGTGCCAGCAGCTTGGGGTGGGAGATGGATACGCAGTATTTT. This translates into CASSLGWEMDTQYF. The rearrangement uses TRBV5-4 and TRBJ2-3; D is possibly TRBD2 (5 bases). This CDR3 has 14 residues. Looked up from germline, CDR1 is SGHNT and CDR2 is YYREEE (reference sequence). V shed 0 bases and J shed 6 bases, with 11 bases lying between them.

The J gene is TRBJ1-1, the V gene TRBV28; the D is unclear. The V end lost 8 bases, the J end lost 2 bases, and 9 bases lay between the germline ends. There are 12 residues in the CDR3. Germline CDR1 MDHEN, CDR2 SYDVKM. CDR3 bases: TGTGCCAGCGGACTTCCAAACACTGAAGCTTTCTTT. It encodes CASGLPNTEAFF. Combining the CDR3 with reference TRBV28 and TRBJ1-1 gives the whole variable domain DVKVTQSSRYLVKRTGEKVFLECVQDMDHENMFWYRQDPGLGLRLIYFSYDVKMKEKGDIPEGYSVSREKKERFSLILESASTNQTSMYLCASGLPNTEAFFGQGTRLTVV.

The V call is TRBV12-5, the J call TRBJ2-2, with 8 positions matching TRBD2. The CDR3 has 13 residues. Germline loops: CDR1 LGHNT, CDR2 FRNRAP. V shed 9 bases and J 7 bases; nucleotides not matched to a gene: 7. The CDR3 DNA follows: TGTGCTAGCTTGGGACTAGAAGACGGGGAGCTGTTTTTT. It is translated as CASLGLEDGELFF.

The chain is built from TRBV10-2 and TRBJ2-5; TRBD1 might be the D (6 bases). Trimming pared 2 bases from V and 3 bases from J, leaving 7 bases between. CDR3 length equals 13 residues. The germline gives CDR1 WSHSY, CDR2 SAAADI. The CDR3 coding sequence is TGCGCCAGCAGTGAGGGACAGAAAGAGACCCAGTACTTC. Protein sequence: CASSEGQKETQYF.

The chain joins TRBV12-3 or TRBV12-4 to TRBJ1-3; tentative D call: TRBD1 (5 bases). The CDR3 has 13 amino acids. Trimming pared 3 bases from V and 8 bases from J, leaving 11 bases between. The CDR3 loop is CASSFPGKDTIYF. The CDR3 DNA reads TGTGCCAGCAGTTTCCCAGGGAAGGACACCATATATTTT.

This sequence joins TRBV5-6 and TRBJ2-1, with 8 bases fitting TRBD2. Per the germline V gene, CDR1 is SGHDT and CDR2 is YYEEEE. Losses at the gene ends were 1 base for V and 13 bases for J; bases not matched to a gene: 10. The CDR3 covers 14 residues. The CDR3: CASSLFNSGEVQFF. The CDR3 nucleotides read TGTGCCAGCAGCTTGTTTAATAGCGGGGAGGTTCAGTTCTTC.

This sequence joins TRBV3-1 (or the pseudogene TRBV3-2) and TRBJ1-4; TRBD1 matches 7 bases. V lost 1 base to trimming and J lost 8 bases; unmatched junction nucleotides: 4. The CDR3 is 14 amino acids. The germline gives CDR1 LGHDT, CDR2 YNNKEL (reference sequence). CDR3 loop: CASSQGDRDEKLFF. Here the CDR3 DNA reads TGTGCCAGCAGCCAAGGGGACAGAGACGAAAAACTGTTTTTT.

This sequence joins TRBV30 and TRBJ1-6; weak D call: TRBD1 (5 bases). Between the trimmed V and J ends, which lost 4 bases and 14 bases, there was a span of 18 bases. Germline loops: CDR1 GTSNPN, CDR2 SVGIG (reference sequence). This CDR3 is 13 amino acids long. The CDR3 reads CAWKGRAMGSLHF. The DNA of the CDR3 is TGTGCCTGGAAGGGCAGGGCGATGGGGTCCCTCCACTTT.

The V and J genes are TRBV7-9 and TRBJ1-2, with 10 nucleotides matching TRBD1. The length of the CDR3 is 16 residues. The V gene end was trimmed by 3 bases and the J gene end by 8 bases; junction bases not matched to a gene: 12. Looked up from germline, CDR1 is SEHNR and CDR2 is FQNEAQ (reference sequence). The CDR3, as DNA: TGTGCCAGCAGCTTTCAACCGGGACAGGGGCCAAAGGGCTACACCTTC. Encoded protein: CASSFQPGQGPKGYTF. The full variable domain, rest sourced from reference TRBV7-9 and TRBJ1-2, is DTGVSQNPRHKITKRGQNVTFRCDPISEHNRLYWYRQTLGQGPEFLTYFQNEAQLEKSRLLSDRFSAERPKGSFSTLEIQRTEQGDSAMYLCASSFQPGQGPKGYTFGSGTRLTVV.

V gene TRBV6-5 combines with J gene TRBJ1-4; the D gene is possibly TRBD1 (6 bases). The V and J ends lost 6 bases and 8 bases respectively, with 16 bases between them. The germline CDR1 and CDR2 sequences are MNHEY and SVGAGI. The CDR3 is made up of 14 amino acids. The CDR3 coding sequence is TGTGCCAGCAGAAACGGGGGGGCGCGGGAAAAACTGTTTTTT. It is translated as CASRNGGAREKLFF.

The chain links TRBV19 to TRBJ1-4, with D unclear. Trimming pared 0 bases from V and 0 bases from J, leaving 11 bases between. The germline V gene has CDR1 LNHDA and CDR2 SQIVND (reference sequence). This CDR3 has 17 residues. The CDR3 loop is CASSIEGRPSTNEKLFF. In DNA, the CDR3 is TGTGCCAGTAGTATAGAGGGCAGACCTTCAACTAATGAAAAACTGTTTTTT.

The rearrangement joins TRBV11-2 to TRBJ2-3; TRBD1 agrees at 7 bases. Germline CDR1 is SGHAT and CDR2 is FQNNGV. CDR3 length equals 15 residues. V lost 5 bases, J lost 1 base, and 6 bases stayed unmatched. CDR3 protein: CASSQRTGRTDTQYF. CDR3 coding DNA: TGTGCCAGCAGCCAACGGACAGGCCGCACAGATACGCAGTATTTT.

The gene calls are TRBV7-7 and TRBJ2-1, with 8 bases that match TRBD1. This CDR3 is built from 18 residues. The germline CDR1 and CDR2 sequences are SSHAT and FNYEAQ (reference sequence). J lost 7 bases, V lost 1 base, and 15 bases had no gene match. In DNA form, the CDR3 reads TGTGCCAGCAGCTTAGGTCCGGCAGGGGGCTTCCTATCGAATGAGCAGTTCTTC. Amino acid sequence: CASSLGPAGGFLSNEQFF.